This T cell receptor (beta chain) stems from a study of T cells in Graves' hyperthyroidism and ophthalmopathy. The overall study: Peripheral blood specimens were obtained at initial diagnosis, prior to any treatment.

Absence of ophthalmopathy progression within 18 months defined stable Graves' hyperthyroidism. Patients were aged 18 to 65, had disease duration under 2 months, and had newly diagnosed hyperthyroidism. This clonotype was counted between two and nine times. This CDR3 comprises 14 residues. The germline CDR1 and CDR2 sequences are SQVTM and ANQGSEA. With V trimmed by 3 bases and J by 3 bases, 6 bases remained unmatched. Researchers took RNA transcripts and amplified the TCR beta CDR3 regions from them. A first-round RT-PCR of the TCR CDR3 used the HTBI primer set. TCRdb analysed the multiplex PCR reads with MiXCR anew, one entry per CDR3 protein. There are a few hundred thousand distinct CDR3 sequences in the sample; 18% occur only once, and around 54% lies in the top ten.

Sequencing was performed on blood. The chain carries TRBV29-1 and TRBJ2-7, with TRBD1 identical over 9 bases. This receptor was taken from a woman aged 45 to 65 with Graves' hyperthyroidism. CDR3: CSVDAGQGGYEQYF. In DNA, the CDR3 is TGCAGCGTTGATGCGGGACAGGGAGGCTACGAGCAGTACTTC.